The T cell receptor (beta chain) described here comes from a study of cytomegalovirus exposure and HLA in healthy donors. Overall study findings and caveats: A later analysis found TCR association rates differed by HLA locus, highest for DRB1 and lowest for HLA-C. The presence/absence work took it that sequencing depth was about the same across donors.

This clone was detected once. Its antigen is not identified. Unmatched junction bases numbered 9, after V lost 2 bases and J lost 0 bases. CDR1 and CDR2 from the germline V gene are SGHRS and YFSETQ. CDR3 size: 18 residues. Both 60 Vbeta primers and 13 Jbeta primers went into the PCR. Sequencing used immunoSEQ multiplex PCR; TCRdb keeps in-frame clones, though not all of them. The sample holds around 200,000 clones; 65% to 80% are singletons and the top ten take 3.5% to 5%. The study sampled nominally healthy donors, though unrecorded immune exposures were likely. Specimen: PBMCs. This TCR was sampled from a young woman in good health and CMV-seropositive. The V gene is TRBV5-1, the J gene TRBJ2-2, with TRBD1 identical over 8 bases. CDR3 loop: CASSLPGQATSNTGELFF. The CDR3 bases are TGCGCCAGCAGCTTACCGGGACAGGCGACCTCGAACACCGGGGAGCTGTTTTTT.